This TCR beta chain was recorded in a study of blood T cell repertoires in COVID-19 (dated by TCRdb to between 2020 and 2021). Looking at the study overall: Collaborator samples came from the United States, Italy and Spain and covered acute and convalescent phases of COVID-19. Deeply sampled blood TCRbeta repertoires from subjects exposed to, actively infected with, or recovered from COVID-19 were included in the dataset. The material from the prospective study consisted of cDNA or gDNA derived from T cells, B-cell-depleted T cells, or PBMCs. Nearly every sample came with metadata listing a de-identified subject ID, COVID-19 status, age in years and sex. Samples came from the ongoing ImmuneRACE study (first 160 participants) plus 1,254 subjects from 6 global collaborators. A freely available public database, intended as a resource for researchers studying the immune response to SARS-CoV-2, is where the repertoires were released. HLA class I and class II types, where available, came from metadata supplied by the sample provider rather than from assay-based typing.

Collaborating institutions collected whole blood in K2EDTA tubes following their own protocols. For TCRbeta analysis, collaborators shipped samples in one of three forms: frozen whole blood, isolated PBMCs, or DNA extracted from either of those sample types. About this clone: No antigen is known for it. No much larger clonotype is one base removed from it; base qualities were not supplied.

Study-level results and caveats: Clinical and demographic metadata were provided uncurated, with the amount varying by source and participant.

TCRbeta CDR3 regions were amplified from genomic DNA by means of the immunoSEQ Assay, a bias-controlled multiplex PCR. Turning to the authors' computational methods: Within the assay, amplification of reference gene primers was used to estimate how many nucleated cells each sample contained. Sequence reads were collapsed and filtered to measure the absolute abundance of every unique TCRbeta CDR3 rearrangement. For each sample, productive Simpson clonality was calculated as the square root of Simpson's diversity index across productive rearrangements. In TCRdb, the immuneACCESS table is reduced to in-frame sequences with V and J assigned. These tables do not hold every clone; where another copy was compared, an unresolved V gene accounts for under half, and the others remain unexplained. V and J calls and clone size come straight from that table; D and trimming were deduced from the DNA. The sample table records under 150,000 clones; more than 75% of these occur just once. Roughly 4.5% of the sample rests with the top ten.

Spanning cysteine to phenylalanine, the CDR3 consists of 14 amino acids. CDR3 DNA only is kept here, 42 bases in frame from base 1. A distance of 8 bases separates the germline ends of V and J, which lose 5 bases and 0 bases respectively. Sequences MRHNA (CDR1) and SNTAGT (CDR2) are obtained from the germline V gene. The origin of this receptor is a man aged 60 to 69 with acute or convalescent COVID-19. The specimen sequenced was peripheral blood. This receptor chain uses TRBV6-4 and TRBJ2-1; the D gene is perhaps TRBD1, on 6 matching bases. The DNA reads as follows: TGTGCCAGCAGTCAGGGGAGCTCCTACAATGAGCAGTTCTTC. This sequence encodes CASSQGSSYNEQFF.